Below, one T cell receptor (beta chain) is given with its context. RNA transcripts were the template for amplifying TCR beta CDR3 regions. The HTBI primer set served for first-round RT-PCR of the TCR CDR3. Using its own MiXCR run on the multiplex PCR reads, TCRdb lists one record per CDR3 protein. The profile covers about 720,000 distinct CDR3 sequences, with 18% appearing a single time and about a sixth taken by the ten largest. The sample originates from a study of T cells in Graves' hyperthyroidism and ophthalmopathy. This CDR3 has 14 residues. Germline loops: CDR1 SGHDT, CDR2 YYEEEE. Trimming pared 2 bases from V and 2 bases from J, leaving 5 bases between.

The chain employs TRBV5-6 and TRBJ2-6; D remains unclear. The receptor was isolated from a woman aged 45-65 years with Graves' hyperthyroidism that later progressed to Graves' ophthalmopathy. Material: blood. CDR3 sequence (DNA): TGTGCCAGCAGCTTCTTTCCTGGGGCCAACGTCCTGACTTTC. Encoded protein: CASSFFPGANVLTF.